This T cell receptor (beta chain) was captured in a study of cytomegalovirus exposure and HLA in healthy donors. Looking at the study overall: A prior analysis found about 120 million unique TCR beta sequences from roughly 180 million T cells. Study-level results: The study carried out a later analysis of TCR beta sequences. It associated roughly 17,000 of them with specific HLA alleles at a false discovery rate of 0.05. A later analysis reportedly found fewer N-insertions in an Asian-associated ancestry cluster than the roughly 670-donor mean.

Primers: 60 Vbeta forward and 13 Jbeta reverse. The repertoire was sequenced with immunoSEQ multiplex PCR; TCRdb's copy has only in-frame clones and lacks some. The top ten hold 6.8% of the sample, which has about 59,000 clones, about 81% seen once. Per germline, CDR1 SGHTA and CDR2 FQGTGA. Trimming took 3 bases from V and 4 from J; bases not matched to a gene: 6. There are 15 residues in the CDR3. To note about this clone: The antigen is not known.

The TCR originated in a young man in good health and CMV-seropositive. Sequenced sample: PBMCs. The rearrangement uses TRBV7-3 and TRBJ2-1; 7 nucleotides align to TRBD2. This CDR3 is CASSLSGNPYNEQFF. The CDR3 DNA reads TGTGCCAGCAGCTTGAGCGGGAACCCATACAATGAGCAGTTCTTC.